Below, 7 T cell receptor beta chains from the same sample are listed, as sequenced in a study of T cell changes during pregnancy in multiple sclerosis. The repertoire was sequenced with immunoSEQ multiplex PCR; TCRdb's copy has only in-frame clones and lacks some. The table records fewer than 60,000 clones, about 91% of them present only once. This specimen was peripheral blood, taken after pregnancy. The receptors were gathered from a female donor in good health, enrolled as a control in a pregnancy study.

The chain links TRBV12-5 to TRBJ2-7; D is uncertain. This CDR3 has 14 amino acids. V was cut by 0 bases and J by 2 bases, with 8 bases left in between. Per the germline V gene, CDR1 is LGHNT and CDR2 is FRNRAP. CDR3 DNA sequence: TGTGCTAGTGGTTTGGTAACGAGTCCCTACGAGCAGTACTTC. Residues: CASGLVTSPYEQYF.

V is TRBV28 and J is TRBJ1-1; D may be TRBD1 (6 bases). This CDR3 has 15 amino acids. From germline, CDR1 is MDHEN and CDR2 SYDVKM. V shed 3 bases and J shed 1 base, with 12 bases lying between them. This chain's CDR3 is CASSFRGATNTEAFF. The CDR3 DNA reads TGTGCCAGCAGTTTTCGGGGGGCGACGAACACTGAAGCTTTCTTT.

Here the CDR3 DNA reads TGTGCCAGCAGCCTCCGGGGAGAAATAAGAGGGACTGAAGCTTTCTTT. Translating it yields CASSLRGEIRGTEAFF. The chain couples TRBV7-9 to TRBJ1-1; D not certain. The ends were cut back, 5 bases at V and 5 bases at J, with 21 bases in the middle. The CDR3 sequence is 16 residues long. CDR1 is SEHNR, CDR2 FQNEAQ, per germline (reference sequence).

J is TRBJ1-5 and V is TRBV7-9; 8 nucleotides agree with TRBD1. CDR3 length: 14 amino acids. After removal of 5 bases from V and 3 bases from J, the junction contained 3 bases not matched to a gene. CDR1 is SEHNR, CDR2 FQNEAQ, per germline (reference sequence). In nucleotides, the CDR3 is TGTGCCAGCAGCGTGACAGGGGACAATCAGCCCCAGCATTTT. It encodes CASSVTGDNQPQHF.

This rearrangement joins TRBV28 to TRBJ1-6, with TRBD1 matching 11 bases. Losses at the gene ends were 1 base for V and 1 base for J; bases not matched to a gene: 9. This CDR3 region has 20 residues. Germline CDR1 and CDR2: MDHEN and SYDVKM. CDR3 DNA: TGTGCCAGCAGTTTATCTAGGACAGGGGGCATCGGATCCTATAATTCACCCCTCCACTTT. Protein: CASSLSRTGGIGSYNSPLHF.

The chain is built from TRBV30 and TRBJ2-2; D unresolved. Trimming left V 0 bases short and J 6 bases short, with 11 bases between. Germline values: CDR1 GTSNPN, CDR2 SVGIG (reference sequence). The CDR3 consists of 14 residues. The CDR3 bases are TGTGCCTGGAGTGTACACAGAAGGTCCGGGGAGCTGTTTTTT. Its translation: CAWSVHRRSGELFF.

The gene calls are TRBV4-3 and TRBJ1-6; maybe TRBD1 (5 bases). The CDR3 spans 17 residues. CDR1 is LGHNA, CDR2 YSLEER, per germline. V dropped 0 bases and J dropped 10 bases, with 19 bases sitting between them. The CDR3 coding sequence is TGCGCCAGCAGCCAAGACTTGTTCTCCCAGGGCGGCTCACCCCTCCACTTT. It yields the protein CASSQDLFSQGGSPLHF.